This T cell receptor beta chain derives from a study of blood T cell repertoires in COVID-19. Background on the study: The United States, Italy and Spain provided the acute and convalescent COVID-19 samples. T cells, B-cell-depleted T cells, or PBMCs provided the cDNA or gDNA that served as material.

CDR3 length equals 16 residues. CDR1 SGHTA and CDR2 FQGTGA come from the germline V gene. V was pared by 5 bases and J by 6 bases, with 11 bases of the junction left unmatched. Study processing details: Using reference gene primer amplification, nucleated cell counts were estimated. TCRdb's table, derived via immunoSEQ multiplex PCR, lists solely in-frame clones and lacks some. The DNA gave D and trimming, while V, J and clone size come from that table. This table holds about 89,000 clones, approximately 90% found once. The sequencing input was peripheral blood. The sequence was obtained from a human donor with active COVID-19. The donor label of this sample is uncertain. The V call is TRBV7-3, the J call TRBJ2-2; the match to TRBD2 covers 8 bases. CDR3 region: CASSPMGTRSPGELFF. The CDR3 DNA follows: TGTGCCAGCAGCCCAATGGGGACTAGATCCCCCGGGGAGCTGTTTTTT.